A single sample is the source of the 27 T cell receptor beta chains below, sequenced in a study of T cells of healthy individuals (dated by TCRdb to 2016 to 2019). The method was 5' RACE. These reads were obtained on an Illumina MiSeq. TCRdb's own reprocessing of the public reads used fastp at Q25 and MiXCR and kept productive beta chains. Each entry is one CDR3 protein sequence, shown with its most common DNA and genes. Within this sample are tens of thousands of distinct CDR3 sequences, with about 14% of them counted one time only. The ten largest clones capture about 16% of the sample. The receptors come from a human donor in good health.

This clonotype was counted ten times or more. The V gene is TRBV7-3, the J gene TRBJ2-2; TRBD1 or TRBD2 may be the D gene (5 bases each). CDR3 length: 14 residues. Germline-derived CDR1 and CDR2 are SGHTA and FQGTGA. Trimming removed 2 bases from V and 4 bases from J, with 8 bases in between. This CDR3 is CASSLGGRTGELFF. In DNA form, the CDR3 reads TGTGCCAGCAGCTTAGGGGGACGCACCGGGGAGCTGTTTTTT.

This clonotype was observed at least ten times. The chain recombines TRBV29-1 with TRBJ2-7, with TRBD1 matching over 7 bases. Germline CDR1 reads SQVTM; CDR2 reads ANQGSEA. The junction had 6 bases not matched to a gene; V was cut back by 5 bases and J by 5 bases. The CDR3 consists of 12 residues. The chain's CDR3 is CSVRGQVDEQYF. As DNA, the CDR3 is TGCAGCGTTAGGGGGCAGGTCGACGAGCAGTACTTC.

This clonotype appeared a few times. The V call is TRBV12-3 or TRBV12-4, the J call TRBJ2-1, with TRBD2 matching 11 bases. V gave up 5 bases and J gave up 7 bases; unmatched junction bases: 10. This CDR3 has 16 residues. The CDR3 sequence: CASSPPGTSGRNEQFF. The CDR3 coding sequence is TGTGCCAGCAGTCCTCCCGGGACTAGCGGTCGAAATGAGCAGTTCTTC.

This clonotype has ten or more counts. The genes are TRBV5-1 and TRBJ2-1; 7 bases line up with TRBD2. With V trimmed by 1 base and J by 7 bases, 11 bases remained unmatched. CDR1 and CDR2 (germline): SGHRS, YFSETQ. The length of the CDR3 is 16 residues. The CDR3 reads CASSLYPGRGKNEQFF. The CDR3 DNA sequence: TGCGCCAGCAGCTTGTACCCGGGGAGGGGAAAGAATGAGCAGTTCTTC.

This clonotype was counted many times. Compared with germline, one end of the junction differs, possibly owing to a read error. The chain recombines TRBV20-1 with TRBJ1-2, with D possibly being TRBD1 (6 bases). CDR1 is DFQATT and CDR2 is SNEGSKA in the germline V gene (reference sequence). There are 14 residues in the CDR3. The DNA for the CDR3 is TGCAGTGCTCGAGAACGGGGGGCGTACTATGGCTACACCTTC. Protein: CSARERGAYYGYTF.

This clonotype has just a few counts. This chain joins TRBV2 and TRBJ1-2; D is unresolved. Germline values: CDR1 SNHLY, CDR2 FYNNEI. Trimming removed 4 bases from V and 3 bases from J, with 9 bases in between. This CDR3 has 13 residues. CDR3 nucleotide sequence: TGTGCCAGCAGTGCGCCCTCGGACTATGGCTACACCTTC. Its translation is CASSAPSDYGYTF.

The sample holds a few counts of this clonotype. The chain has TRBV7-2 and TRBJ2-7; TRBD2 aligns across 8 bases. Germline assignment: CDR1 SGHTA and CDR2 FQGNSA. Trimming cost V 1 base and J 7 bases; bases outside gene matches: 6. The CDR3 consists of 14 residues. Here the CDR3 DNA reads TGTGCCAGCAGCTTAGGGACCGGGACTAGGGAGCAGTACTTC. This gives the protein CASSLGTGTREQYF.

This sequence joins TRBV20-1 and TRBJ1-3, with D tentatively TRBD1 (6 bases). CDR1 and CDR2 (germline): DFQATT, SNEGSKA (reference sequence). The CDR3 has 17 residues. With 0 bases removed from V and 6 bases from J, the gap between germline ends came to 21 bases. The CDR3 spells CSARDHSRGERENTIYF. The CDR3 nucleotides read TGCAGTGCTAGAGATCATTCCAGGGGAGAAAGGGAAAACACCATATATTTT.

The chain has TRBV10-3 and TRBJ2-3, with D maybe TRBD1 (6 bases). The CDR3 runs 15 residues. The V end lost 4 bases, the J end lost 3 bases, and 14 bases lay between the germline ends. Germline loops: CDR1 ENHRY, CDR2 SYGVKD. The CDR3: CAISGSGAETDTQYF. The DNA of the CDR3 is TGTGCCATCAGTGGGTCAGGGGCGGAAACAGATACGCAGTATTTT.

This clonotype came up a few times. The chain has TRBV2 and TRBJ2-5, with no clear D. V lost 5 bases and J lost 3, with 4 bases in between. The germline V gene encodes CDR1 SNHLY and CDR2 FYNNEI. The CDR3 has 11 amino acids. For the CDR3, the DNA is TGTGCCAGCAGTAAGAAAGAGACCCAGTACTTC. This encodes CASSKKETQYF.

There are a few counts of this clonotype. V and J are TRBV5-1 and TRBJ2-2; TRBD1 might be the D (6 bases). Germline CDR1 is SGHRS and CDR2 is YFSETQ. Deletions cut 3 bases from V and 5 bases from J, with 8 bases between. This CDR3 is built from 13 residues. The CDR3 here is CASSYTGTGELFF. For the CDR3, the DNA is TGCGCCAGCAGCTACACAGGGACCGGGGAGCTGTTTTTT. Full variable domain (rest looked up from reference TRBV5-1 and TRBJ2-2): KAGVTQTPRYLIKTRGQQVTLSCSPISGHRSVSWYQQTPGQGLQFLFEYFSETQRNKGNFPGRFSGRQFSNSRSEMNVSTLELGDSALYLCASSYTGTGELFFGEGSRLTVL.

This clonotype came up many times. V is TRBV11-2 and J is TRBJ2-2; D is perhaps TRBD1 (5 bases). The CDR3 has 13 residues. The ends were cut back, 6 bases at V and 6 bases at J, with 11 bases in the middle. The germline CDR1 and CDR2 sequences are SGHAT and FQNNGV. The CDR3 region has the DNA TGTGCCAGCAGAGAAGGGGTAGCCGGGGAGCTGTTTTTT. It codes for CASREGVAGELFF.

At least ten counts were recorded for this clonotype. This sequence joins TRBV20-1 and TRBJ2-3; weak D call: TRBD2 (5 bases). V dropped 0 bases and J dropped 6 bases, with 13 bases sitting between them. The CDR3 runs to 14 residues. The germline gives CDR1 DFQATT, CDR2 SNEGSKA (reference sequence). CDR3 nucleotide sequence: TGCAGTGCTAGAGATGGTCTAGCCGGGGATACGCAGTATTTT. Encoded protein: CSARDGLAGDTQYF.

The chain has TRBV7-9 and TRBJ2-7, with D unresolved. Trimming left V 4 bases short and J 3 bases short, with 7 bases between. CDR1 and CDR2 (germline): SEHNR, FQNEAQ (reference sequence). This CDR3 has 12 amino acids. CDR3 sequence (DNA): TGTGCCAGCAGCTCGGACGTCTACGAGCAGTACTTC. Translated, it gives CASSSDVYEQYF.

This clonotype appeared a few times. The V and J genes are TRBV10-3 and TRBJ1-6; unclear D gene. Germline-derived CDR1 and CDR2 are ENHRY and SYGVKD. This CDR3 is 15 amino acids long. Trimming pared 0 bases from V and 7 bases from J, leaving 10 bases between. The CDR3 DNA is TGTGCCATCAGTGAGTCCAGCGGGCGGAATTCACCCCTCCACTTT. It specifies CAISESSGRNSPLHF.

This clonotype was seen a few times. The chain carries TRBV6-2 or TRBV6-3 and TRBJ1-1; possible D gene TRBD1, 6 bases. This CDR3 is 13 amino acids long. CDR1 MNHEY and CDR2 SVGEGT come from the germline V gene. Trimming shortened V by 8 bases and J by 1 base, and 11 bases separated the two germline ends. CDR3 sequence: CASWTVGNTEAFF. The CDR3 bases are TGTGCCAGCTGGACAGTGGGGAACACTGAAGCTTTCTTT.

In this sample, this clonotype turned up a few times. The chain employs TRBV7-2 and TRBJ2-2, with D tentatively TRBD2 (6 bases). Trimming left V 5 bases short and J 7 bases short, with 17 bases between. The V gene's germline CDR1 is SGHTA and CDR2 FQGNSA. This CDR3 is built from 15 residues. As DNA, the CDR3 is TGTGCCAGCAGCCCCGTCTGGGGGGTTAACGGGGAGCTGTTTTTT. It translates to CASSPVWGVNGELFF.

This clonotype appeared many times. This chain links TRBV12-5 with TRBJ1-5; D is undetermined. The CDR3 is made up of 13 amino acids. Germline V gives CDR1 LGHNT, CDR2 FRNRAP. The V gene lost 2 bases and the J gene lost 3 bases, with 5 bases spanning the gap. CDR3 amino acids: CASGLISNQPQHF. DNA for the CDR3: TGTGCTAGTGGTTTGATCTCCAATCAGCCCCAGCATTTT.

The rearrangement uses TRBV4-3 and TRBJ2-3, with unresolved D. The germline CDR1 and CDR2 sequences are LGHNA and YSLEER. Trimming removed 0 bases from V and 3 bases from J, with 4 bases in between. The CDR3 consists of 13 residues. The CDR3 here is CASSQEITDTQYF. CDR3 sequence (DNA): TGCGCCAGCAGCCAAGAGATAACAGATACGCAGTATTTT.

This clonotype has ten or more counts. V usage is TRBV19 and J usage is TRBJ2-6; 7 positions match TRBD1. Germline CDR1 and CDR2: LNHDA and SQIVND (reference sequence). V trimming: 4 bases; J trimming: 3 bases; junction bases outside the gene matches: 0. The CDR3 consists of 14 residues. The CDR3 DNA reads as TGTGCCAGTAGTACAGGGGGTGGGGCCAACGTCCTGACTTTC. It encodes CASSTGGGANVLTF.

This clonotype was picked up many times. J is TRBJ2-3 and V is TRBV24-1; D ambiguous. Germline CDR1 and CDR2: KGHDR and SFDVKD. V lost 3 bases, J lost 0 bases, and 12 bases lay in between. The CDR3 is 16 residues long. The CDR3 nucleotides read TGTGCCACCAGTGATCGTAACGACGGGAGCACAGATACGCAGTATTTT. This encodes CATSDRNDGSTDTQYF.

The rearrangement joins TRBV20-1 to TRBJ2-7, with unresolved D. This CDR3 is 13 amino acids long. V dropped 5 bases and J dropped 3 bases, with 14 bases sitting between them. Germline loops: CDR1 DFQATT, CDR2 SNEGSKA (reference sequence). The CDR3: CSASKASFYEQYF. The CDR3 coding sequence is TGCAGTGCTTCTAAAGCCAGCTTCTACGAGCAGTACTTC.

The sample holds a few counts of this clonotype. The rearrangement links TRBV5-1 to TRBJ2-3; D gene ambiguous. V lost 5 bases to trimming and J lost 0 bases, with 13 bases between them. The germline V gene has CDR1 SGHRS and CDR2 YFSETQ. The CDR3 has 15 residues. Here the CDR3 DNA reads TGCGCCAGCAGGCAACAGCCAACAAGCACAGATACGCAGTATTTT. Translating it yields CASRQQPTSTDTQYF.

This chain links TRBV7-9 with TRBJ2-7; either TRBD1 or TRBD2 may fit D (6 bases each). CDR1 is SEHNR, CDR2 FQNEAQ, per germline (reference sequence). The CDR3 covers 16 residues. Trimming took 3 bases from V and 2 from J, leaving 17 bases between them. The CDR3 coding sequence is TGTGCCAGCAGCTTGGAGGTAGGGGGGCACACCTACGAGCAGTACTTC. This translates into CASSLEVGGHTYEQYF.

V is TRBV12-3 or TRBV12-4 and J is TRBJ2-7; a possible D gene is TRBD1 (5 bases). The CDR3 contains 12 residues. The ends were cut back, 6 bases at V and 5 bases at J, with 11 bases in the middle. The CDR3 loop reads CASRAGLDEQYF. CDR3 DNA sequence: TGTGCCAGCAGGGCAGGGCTGGACGAGCAGTACTTC.

This clonotype was observed many times. The genes are TRBV5-8 and TRBJ2-2; 7 positions match TRBD1. This CDR3 is 15 amino acids long. Unmatched junction bases numbered 8, after V lost 6 bases and J lost 3 bases. Germline CDR1 and CDR2: SGHTS and YDEGEE. The CDR3 nucleotides read TGTGCCAGCACCCCGGGACAGACCGACACCGGGGAGCTGTTTTTT. Translated: CASTPGQTDTGELFF. Full variable domain (outside the CDR3, taken from reference TRBV5-8 and TRBJ2-2): EAGVTQSPTHLIKTRGQQATLRCSPISGHTSVYWYQQALGLGLQFLLWYDEGEERNRGNFPPRFSGRQFPNYSSELNVNALELEDSALYLCASTPGQTDTGELFFGEGSRLTVL.

This clonotype has only a few counts. The chain couples TRBV4-3 to TRBJ2-1; D is ambiguous. CDR3 size: 13 residues. V lost 3 bases to trimming and J lost 4 bases, with 7 bases between them. Germline V lookup: CDR1 LGHNA, CDR2 YSLEER. Here the CDR3 reads CASSQDGYNEQFF. The CDR3 DNA is TGCGCCAGCAGCCAGGACGGGTACAATGAGCAGTTCTTC.